This T cell receptor (beta chain) stems from a study of PD-1 blockade in classical Hodgkin lymphoma. Each patient's relapse followed autologous stem cell transplantation, and brentuximab vedotin exposure varied. The germline CDR1 and CDR2 sequences are MDHEN and SYDVKM. The CDR3 totals 14 residues. The ends lost 11 bases at V and 2 bases at J; junction bases unmatched: 7. Method: immunoSEQ multiplex PCR; TCRdb's copy keeps in-frame clones and lacks some. The table has under 60,000 clones, 65% to 85% seen once. Material: peripheral blood mononuclear cells (PBMCs), obtained at baseline. This chain connects TRBV28 to TRBJ2-1, with 9 bases matching TRBD2. The clonotype comes from a human donor with classical Hodgkin lymphoma. CDR3 sequence (DNA): TGTGCCCTATCTGGCGGGGGGGCCTACAATGAGCAGTTCTTC. The encoded protein is CALSGGGAYNEQFF.